A single sample gave rise to the 4 T cell receptor beta chains below, sequenced in a study of response to subunit inactivated influenza vaccine. Each CDR3 protein is one row after TCRdb ran MiXCR on the RT-PCR reads. Of 800,000 or so distinct CDR3 sequences in the sample, about 20% were seen once. The sample consisted of PBMCs from blood, taken roughly 5 days after vaccination. These receptor sequences come from a man aged 50-59 years who received an inactivated influenza vaccine.

This clonotype has more than one count but fewer than ten. CDR3 residues: CASSLGTSGPSSYNEQFF. The CDR3, as DNA: TGTGCCAGCAGCTTAGGGACTAGCGGACCCAGCTCCTACAATGAGCAGTTCTTC. The rearrangement uses TRBV7-6 and TRBJ2-1; 10 bases are a match to TRBD2. Per germline, CDR1 SGHVS and CDR2 FNYEAQ. The length of the CDR3 is 18 residues. Trimming removed 1 base from V and 0 bases from J; junction bases left unmatched: 6.

This clonotype was picked up a small number of times. J is TRBJ2-7 and V is TRBV5-1, with 11 positions matching TRBD2. The CDR3 runs to 17 residues. The J segment lost 6 bases and the V segment lost 4 bases, leaving 15 bases of the junction unmatched. Per the germline V gene, CDR1 is SGHRS and CDR2 is YFSETQ. The CDR3 coding sequence is TGCGCCAGCAGCCGAATGTCCGGGACTAGCGGCATGGGCGAGCAGTACTTC. Translating it yields CASSRMSGTSGMGEQYF.

This clonotype has a single count. The chain uses TRBV25-1 and TRBJ2-7, with a weak D call TRBD2 (6 bases). The CDR3 consists of 14 residues. Trimming took off 0 bases at V and 8 bases at J, with 14 bases between the two ends. Germline V gives CDR1 MGHDK, CDR2 SYGVNS. For the CDR3, the DNA is TGTGCCAGCAGTGAATATGAAGGAGGGATCAAGCAGTACTTC. This encodes CASSEYEGGIKQYF.

For the CDR3, the DNA is TGTGCCAGCAGCCCACTGGCCGGTGCGGGGGGGCGTAATGAGCAGTTCTTC. This encodes CASSPLAGAGGRNEQFF. The rearrangement uses TRBV7-9 and TRBJ2-1, with TRBD2 matching over 9 bases. Germline V gene sequence: CDR1 SEHNR, CDR2 FQNEAQ (reference sequence). V gave up 5 bases and J gave up 7 bases; unmatched junction bases: 15. The CDR3 extends over 17 amino acids.